Included here is one T cell receptor (beta chain) sequence, with context. Its antigen target is currently unknown. Within one base of it there is no much larger clone, and no base qualities were kept. TCRdb lists the instrument as Illumina HiSeq 1500. The public reads were reanalyzed by TCRdb: fastp trimming at Q25, MiXCR alignment, in-frame beta chains only. Here each entry gathers all rows of one CDR3 protein and keeps the most common genes and DNA. In all, the sample holds around 530,000 distinct CDR3 sequences, and less than 30% of those were seen once. Roughly an eighth of the sample is held by the ten biggest clonotypes. This entry is derived from a study of T cell repertoires in cytomegalovirus infection (dated by TCRdb to the late 2010s). In terms of the full investigation: Donor HLA type was relevant to the analysis, because carriage of CMV infection together with the matching HLA type was indicated by public TCR beta signatures. The study at large found these results: The ex vivo response was dominated by HLA-C-restricted CMV-specific TCR beta clonotypes, which also provided the single most frequent clonotype in two of eight donors. In both this cohort and an independent cohort of approximately 350 donors, the cumulative frequency of public TCR beta family members distinguished carriers of CMV infection plus the relevant HLA type.

The germline V gene specifies MNHEY as CDR1 and SVGAGI as CDR2. V is cut by 2 bases and J by 2 bases, and the space between the germline ends is 13 bases. Taken from cysteine to phenylalanine, the CDR3 has 16 residues. The CDR3 DNA has 48 bases and is translated from base 1. The sequence joins TRBV6-5 to TRBJ1-3; no D gene can be assigned with confidence. This clonotype originated in a human donor in good health (CMV status not recorded). Some clones in this sample may be carry-over from other donors' samples. The specimen was PBMCs. The DNA sequence is TGTGCCAGCAGTTACACTAGATCCAGCGCTGGAAACACCATATATTTT. Its product reads: CASSYTRSSAGNTIYF.